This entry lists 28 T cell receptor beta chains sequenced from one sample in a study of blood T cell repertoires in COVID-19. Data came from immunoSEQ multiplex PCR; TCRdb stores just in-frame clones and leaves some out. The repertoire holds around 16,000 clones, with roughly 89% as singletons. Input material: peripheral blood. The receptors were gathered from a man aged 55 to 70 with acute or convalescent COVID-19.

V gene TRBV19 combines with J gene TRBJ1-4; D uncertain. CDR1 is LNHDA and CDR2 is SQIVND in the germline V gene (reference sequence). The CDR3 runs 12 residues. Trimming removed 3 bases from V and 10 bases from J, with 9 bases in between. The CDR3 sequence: CASSISARKLFF. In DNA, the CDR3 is TGTGCCAGTAGTATCAGTGCAAGAAAACTGTTTTTT.

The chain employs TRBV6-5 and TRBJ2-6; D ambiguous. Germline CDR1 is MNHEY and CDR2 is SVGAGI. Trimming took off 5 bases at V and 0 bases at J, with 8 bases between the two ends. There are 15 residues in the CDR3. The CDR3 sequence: CASSRHFSGANVLTF. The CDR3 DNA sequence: TGTGCCAGCAGTCGACACTTCTCTGGGGCCAACGTCCTGACTTTC.

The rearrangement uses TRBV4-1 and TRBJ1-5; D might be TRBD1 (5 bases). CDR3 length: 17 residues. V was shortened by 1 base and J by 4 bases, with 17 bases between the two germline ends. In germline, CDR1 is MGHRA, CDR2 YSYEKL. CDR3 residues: CASSQGSGLGGNQPQHF. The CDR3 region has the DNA TGCGCCAGCAGCCAAGGATCCGGGCTGGGGGGGAATCAGCCCCAGCATTTT.

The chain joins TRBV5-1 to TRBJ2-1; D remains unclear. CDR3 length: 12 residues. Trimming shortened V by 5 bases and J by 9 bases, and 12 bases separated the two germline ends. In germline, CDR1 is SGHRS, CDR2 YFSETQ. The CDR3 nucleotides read TGCGCCAGCAGGCGCGATTCGGGTGAGCAGTTCTTC. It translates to CASRRDSGEQFF.

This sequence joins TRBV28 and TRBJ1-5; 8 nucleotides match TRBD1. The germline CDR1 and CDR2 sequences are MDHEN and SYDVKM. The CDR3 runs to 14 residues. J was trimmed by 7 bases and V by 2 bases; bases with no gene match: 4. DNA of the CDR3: TGTGCCAGCAGTTTACCAGGGGGCGGACAGCCCCAGCATTTT. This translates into CASSLPGGGQPQHF.

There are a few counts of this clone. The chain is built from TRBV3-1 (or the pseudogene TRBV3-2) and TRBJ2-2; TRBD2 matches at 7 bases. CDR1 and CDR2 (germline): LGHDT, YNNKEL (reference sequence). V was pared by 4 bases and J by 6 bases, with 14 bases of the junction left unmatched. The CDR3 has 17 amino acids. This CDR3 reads CASSPRRLAGVAGELFF. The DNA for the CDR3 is TGTGCCAGCAGCCCAAGGAGGTTGGCGGGGGTCGCCGGGGAGCTGTTTTTT.

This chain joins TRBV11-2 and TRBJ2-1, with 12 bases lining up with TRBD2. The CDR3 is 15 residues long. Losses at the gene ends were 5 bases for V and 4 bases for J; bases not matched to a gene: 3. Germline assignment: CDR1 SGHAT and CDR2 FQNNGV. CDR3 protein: CASSTGTSGYNEQFF. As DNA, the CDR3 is TGTGCCAGCAGCACCGGGACTAGCGGGTACAATGAGCAGTTCTTC.

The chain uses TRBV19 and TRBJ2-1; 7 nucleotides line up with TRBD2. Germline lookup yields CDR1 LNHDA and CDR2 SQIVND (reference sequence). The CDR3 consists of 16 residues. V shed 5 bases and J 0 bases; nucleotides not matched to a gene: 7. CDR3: CASSDPSGISYNEQFF. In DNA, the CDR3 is TGTGCCAGTAGTGATCCTAGCGGAATCTCCTACAATGAGCAGTTCTTC.

As DNA, the CDR3 is TGCAGTGCTAGTCCGGGACTAGCCGCAGATACGCAGTATTTT. Its protein is CSASPGLAADTQYF. The chain combines TRBV20-1 with TRBJ2-3; 9 bases agree with TRBD2. From germline, CDR1 is DFQATT and CDR2 SNEGSKA (reference sequence). V shed 3 bases, J shed 4 bases, and the junction held 5 bases outside the gene matches. The CDR3 length is 14 residues.

The CDR3 region has the DNA TGTGCCAGCAGGGGGACTAGCGGGAATACCGGGGAGCTGTTTTTT. It yields the protein CASRGTSGNTGELFF. V and J are TRBV7-9 and TRBJ2-2, with 13 bases matching TRBD2. The V and J ends lost 6 bases and 5 bases, in that order; junction bases with no gene match: 3. The CDR3 loop spans 15 amino acids. Germline V gene sequence: CDR1 SEHNR, CDR2 FQNEAQ (reference sequence).

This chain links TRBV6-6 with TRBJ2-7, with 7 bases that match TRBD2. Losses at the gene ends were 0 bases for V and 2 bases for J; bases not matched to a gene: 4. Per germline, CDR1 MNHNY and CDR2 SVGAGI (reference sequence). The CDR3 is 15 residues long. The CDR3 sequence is CASSYSGGYAYEQYF. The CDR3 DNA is TGTGCCAGCAGTTACTCGGGAGGGTATGCCTACGAGCAGTACTTC.

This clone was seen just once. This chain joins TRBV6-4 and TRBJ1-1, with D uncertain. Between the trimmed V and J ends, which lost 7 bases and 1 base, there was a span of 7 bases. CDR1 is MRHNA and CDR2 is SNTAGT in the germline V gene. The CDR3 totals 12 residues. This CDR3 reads CASTRGNTEAFF. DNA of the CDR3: TGTGCCAGCACACGGGGGAACACTGAAGCTTTCTTT.

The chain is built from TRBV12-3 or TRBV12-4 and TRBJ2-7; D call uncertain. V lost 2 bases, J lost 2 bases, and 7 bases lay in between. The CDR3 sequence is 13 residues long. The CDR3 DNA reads TGTGCCAGCAGTTTACACAGTACCTACGAGCAGTACTTC. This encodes CASSLHSTYEQYF.

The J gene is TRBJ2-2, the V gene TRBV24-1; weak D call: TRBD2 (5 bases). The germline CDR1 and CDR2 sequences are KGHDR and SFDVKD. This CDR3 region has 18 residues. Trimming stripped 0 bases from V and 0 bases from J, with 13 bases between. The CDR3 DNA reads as TGTGCCACCAGTGATTTGCGGGTAACGGACTCGAACACCGGGGAGCTGTTTTTT. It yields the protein CATSDLRVTDSNTGELFF.

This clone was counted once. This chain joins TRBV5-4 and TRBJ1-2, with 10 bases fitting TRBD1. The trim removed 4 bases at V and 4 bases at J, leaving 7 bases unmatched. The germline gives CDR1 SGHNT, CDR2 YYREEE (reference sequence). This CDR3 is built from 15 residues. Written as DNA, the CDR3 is TGTGCCAGCAGCCCATGGACAGGGGGAGGCTATGGCTACACCTTC. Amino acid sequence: CASSPWTGGGYGYTF.

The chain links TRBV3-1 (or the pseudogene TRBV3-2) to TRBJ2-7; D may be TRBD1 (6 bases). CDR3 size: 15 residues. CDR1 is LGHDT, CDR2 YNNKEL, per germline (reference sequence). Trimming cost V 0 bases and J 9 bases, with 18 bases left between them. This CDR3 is CASSQDYGRGELQYF. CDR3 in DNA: TGTGCCAGCAGCCAAGATTACGGCAGGGGAGAGTTGCAGTACTTC.

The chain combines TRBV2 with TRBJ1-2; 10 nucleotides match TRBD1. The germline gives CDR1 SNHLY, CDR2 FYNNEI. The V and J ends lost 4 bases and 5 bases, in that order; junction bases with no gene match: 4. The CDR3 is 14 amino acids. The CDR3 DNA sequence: TGTGCCAGCAGTGGGCCGGGACAGGGGTATGGCTACACCTTC. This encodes CASSGPGQGYGYTF.

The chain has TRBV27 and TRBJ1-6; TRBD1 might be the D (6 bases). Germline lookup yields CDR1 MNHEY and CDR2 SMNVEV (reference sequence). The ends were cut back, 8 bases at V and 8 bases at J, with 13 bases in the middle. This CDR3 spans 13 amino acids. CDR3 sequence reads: CASEQGLYSPLHF. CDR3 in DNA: TGTGCCAGCGAACAGGGTCTTTATTCACCCCTCCACTTT.

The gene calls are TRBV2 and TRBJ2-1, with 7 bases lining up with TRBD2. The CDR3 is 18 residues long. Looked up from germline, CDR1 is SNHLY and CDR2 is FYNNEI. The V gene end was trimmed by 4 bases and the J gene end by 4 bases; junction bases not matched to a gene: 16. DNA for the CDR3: TGTGCCAGCAGTGGGGGCCGGAGTCCGAGCGGGGCATACAATGAGCAGTTCTTC. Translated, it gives CASSGGRSPSGAYNEQFF.

CDR3 nucleotides: TGCGCCAGCAGTGAAGGAGTTAATATTATCACAGATACGCAGTATTTT. Its protein is CASSEGVNIITDTQYF. This chain links TRBV10-2 with TRBJ2-3; D unresolved. CDR3 length: 16 residues. The germline V gene has CDR1 WSHSY and CDR2 SAAADI. V gave up 3 bases and J gave up 2 bases, with 15 bases separating them.

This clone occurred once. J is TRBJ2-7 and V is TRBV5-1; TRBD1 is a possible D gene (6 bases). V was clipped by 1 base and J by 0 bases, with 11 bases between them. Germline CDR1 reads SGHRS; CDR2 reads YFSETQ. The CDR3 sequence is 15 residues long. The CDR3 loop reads CASSLFAGDSYEQYF. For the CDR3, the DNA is TGCGCCAGCAGCTTGTTCGCAGGGGACTCCTACGAGCAGTACTTC.

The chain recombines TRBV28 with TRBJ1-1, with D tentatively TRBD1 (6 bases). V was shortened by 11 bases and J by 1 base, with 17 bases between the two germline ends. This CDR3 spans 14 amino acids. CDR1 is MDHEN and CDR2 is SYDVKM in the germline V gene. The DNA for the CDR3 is TGTGCCGTTTGCGGGGGGCTGGGGAACACTGAAGCTTTCTTT. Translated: CAVCGGLGNTEAFF.

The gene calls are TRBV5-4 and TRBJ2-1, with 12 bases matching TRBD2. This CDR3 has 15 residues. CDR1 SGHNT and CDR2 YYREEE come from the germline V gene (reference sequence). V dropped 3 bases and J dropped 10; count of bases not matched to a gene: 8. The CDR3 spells CASSSTSGGIREQFF. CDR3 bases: TGTGCCAGCAGCTCTACTAGCGGGGGGATCCGAGAGCAGTTCTTC.

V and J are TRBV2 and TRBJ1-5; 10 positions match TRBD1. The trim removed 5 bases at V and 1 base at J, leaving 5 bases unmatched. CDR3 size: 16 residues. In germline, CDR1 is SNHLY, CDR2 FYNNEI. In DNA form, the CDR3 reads TGTGCCAGCAGTCGGGGACAGGGGATGAGCAATCAGCCCCAGCATTTT. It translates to CASSRGQGMSNQPQHF.

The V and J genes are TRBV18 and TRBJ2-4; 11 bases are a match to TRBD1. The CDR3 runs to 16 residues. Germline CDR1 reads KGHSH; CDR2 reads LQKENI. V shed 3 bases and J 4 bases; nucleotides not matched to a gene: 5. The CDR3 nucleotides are TGTGCCAGCTCACCCGGACAGGGGGCGATAAAAAACATTCAGTACTTC. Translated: CASSPGQGAIKNIQYF.

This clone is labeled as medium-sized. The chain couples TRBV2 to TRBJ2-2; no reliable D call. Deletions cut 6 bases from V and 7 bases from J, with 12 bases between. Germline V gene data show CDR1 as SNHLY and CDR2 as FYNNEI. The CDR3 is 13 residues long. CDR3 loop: CASSLRAGGELFF. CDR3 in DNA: TGTGCCAGCAGCTTGAGAGCAGGCGGGGAGCTGTTTTTT.

In DNA, the CDR3 is TGTGCCAGCAGTGTAGCGGGAGGTACCACAGATACGCAGTATTTT. Translated, it gives CASSVAGGTTDTQYF. This sequence joins TRBV25-1 and TRBJ2-3; 10 bases match TRBD2. The CDR3 extends over 15 amino acids. Germline V gene sequence: CDR1 MGHDK, CDR2 SYGVNS. With 4 bases clipped from V and 2 bases from J, the junction kept 3 bases outside the gene matches.

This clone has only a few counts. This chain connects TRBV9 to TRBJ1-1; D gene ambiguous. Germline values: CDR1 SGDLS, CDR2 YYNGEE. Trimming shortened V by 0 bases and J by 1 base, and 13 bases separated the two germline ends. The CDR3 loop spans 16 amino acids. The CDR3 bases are TGTGCCAGCAGCGTAGGCCCCACGACTGAGAACACTGAAGCTTTCTTT. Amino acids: CASSVGPTTENTEAFF.